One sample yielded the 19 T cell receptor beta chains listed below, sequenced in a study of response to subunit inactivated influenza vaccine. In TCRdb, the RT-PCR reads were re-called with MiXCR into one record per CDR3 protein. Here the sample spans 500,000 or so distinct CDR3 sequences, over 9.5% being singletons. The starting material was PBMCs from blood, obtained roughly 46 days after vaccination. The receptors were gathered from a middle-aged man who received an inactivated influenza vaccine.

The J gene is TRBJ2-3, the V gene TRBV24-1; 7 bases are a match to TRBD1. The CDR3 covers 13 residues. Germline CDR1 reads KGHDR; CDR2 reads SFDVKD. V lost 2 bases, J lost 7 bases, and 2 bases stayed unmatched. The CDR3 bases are TGTGCCACCAGTGATTGGGGACAGAATACGCAGTATTTT. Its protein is CATSDWGQNTQYF.

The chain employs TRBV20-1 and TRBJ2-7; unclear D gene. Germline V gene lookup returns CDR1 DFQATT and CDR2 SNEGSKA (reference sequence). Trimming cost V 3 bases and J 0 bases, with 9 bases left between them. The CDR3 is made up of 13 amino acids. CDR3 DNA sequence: TGCAGTGCTAGTTTGGGGATCTCCTACGAGCAGTACTTC. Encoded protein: CSASLGISYEQYF.

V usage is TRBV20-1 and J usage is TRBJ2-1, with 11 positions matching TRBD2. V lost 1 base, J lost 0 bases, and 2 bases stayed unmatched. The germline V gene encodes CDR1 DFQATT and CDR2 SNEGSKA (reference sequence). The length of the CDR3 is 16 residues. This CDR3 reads CSARGLAGHSYNEQFF. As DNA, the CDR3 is TGCAGTGCTAGAGGACTAGCGGGGCACTCCTACAATGAGCAGTTCTTC.

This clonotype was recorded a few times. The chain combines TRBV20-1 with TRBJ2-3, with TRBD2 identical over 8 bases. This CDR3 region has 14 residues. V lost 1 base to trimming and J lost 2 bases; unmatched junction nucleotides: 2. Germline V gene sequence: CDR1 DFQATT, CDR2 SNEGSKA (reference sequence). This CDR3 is CSARGGGNTDTQYF. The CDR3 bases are TGCAGTGCTAGAGGCGGGGGGAACACAGATACGCAGTATTTT.

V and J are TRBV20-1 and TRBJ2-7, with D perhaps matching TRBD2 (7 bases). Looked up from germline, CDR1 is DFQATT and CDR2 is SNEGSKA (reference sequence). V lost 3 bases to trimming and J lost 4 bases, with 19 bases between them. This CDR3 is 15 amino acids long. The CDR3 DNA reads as TGCAGTGCTAGTACTTTGGGGGGGGGCAGGTACGAGCAGTACTTC. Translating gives CSASTLGGGRYEQYF.

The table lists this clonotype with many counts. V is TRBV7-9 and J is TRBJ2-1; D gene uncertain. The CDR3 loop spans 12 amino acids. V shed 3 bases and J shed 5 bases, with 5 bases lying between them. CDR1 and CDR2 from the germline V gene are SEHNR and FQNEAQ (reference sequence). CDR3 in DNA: TGTGCCAGCAGCTTGACTGACAATGAGCAGTTCTTC. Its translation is CASSLTDNEQFF.

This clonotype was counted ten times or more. The CDR3, as DNA: TGCAGCGTTGGCGGGACACTAACTAGCACAGATACGCAGTATTTT. Amino acids: CSVGGTLTSTDTQYF. The chain carries TRBV29-1 and TRBJ2-3, with D perhaps assigned TRBD1 or TRBD2 (6 bases each). Germline CDR1 reads SQVTM; CDR2 reads ANQGSEA. V gave up 4 bases and J gave up 0 bases, with 14 bases separating them. The CDR3 is 15 amino acids.

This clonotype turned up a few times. The CDR3 DNA reads as TGCGCCAGCAGTGAGAGGACAGGCCGTCAAGAGACCCAGTACTTC. Its protein product is CASSERTGRQETQYF. The J gene is TRBJ2-5, the V gene TRBV10-1, with 7 bases aligning to TRBD1. The CDR3 totals 15 residues. V was clipped by 2 bases and J by 2 bases; unmatched bases: 5. CDR1 is WNHNN and CDR2 is SYGVQD in the germline V gene (reference sequence).

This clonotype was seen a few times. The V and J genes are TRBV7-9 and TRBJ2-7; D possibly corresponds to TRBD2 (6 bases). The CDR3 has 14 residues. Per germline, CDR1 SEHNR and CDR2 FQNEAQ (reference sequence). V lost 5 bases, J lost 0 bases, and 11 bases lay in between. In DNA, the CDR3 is TGTGCCAGCAGCCCCGACGGGAGCTCCTACGAGCAGTACTTC. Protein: CASSPDGSSYEQYF.

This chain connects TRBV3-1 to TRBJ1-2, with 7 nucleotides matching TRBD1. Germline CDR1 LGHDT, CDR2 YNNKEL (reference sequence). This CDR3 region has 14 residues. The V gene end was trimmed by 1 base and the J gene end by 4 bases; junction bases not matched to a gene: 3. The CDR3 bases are TGTGCCAGCAGCCAAGCCGGACAGGTCTATGGCTACACCTTC. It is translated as CASSQAGQVYGYTF.

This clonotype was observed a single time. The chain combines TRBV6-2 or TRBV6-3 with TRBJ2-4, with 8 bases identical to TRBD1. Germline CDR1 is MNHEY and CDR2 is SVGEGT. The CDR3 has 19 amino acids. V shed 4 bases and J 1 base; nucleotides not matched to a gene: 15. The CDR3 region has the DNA TGTGCCAGCAGTTTAGGTGGACAGGGCAGCCTAGCGGCCAAAAACATTCAGTACTTC. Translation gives CASSLGGQGSLAAKNIQYF.

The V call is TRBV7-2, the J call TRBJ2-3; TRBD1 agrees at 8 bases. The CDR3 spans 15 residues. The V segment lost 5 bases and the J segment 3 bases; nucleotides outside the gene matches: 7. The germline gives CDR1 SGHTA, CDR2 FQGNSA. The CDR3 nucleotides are TGTGCCAGCAGCCCACCAGGGGGCCGTACAGATACGCAGTATTTT. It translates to CASSPPGGRTDTQYF.

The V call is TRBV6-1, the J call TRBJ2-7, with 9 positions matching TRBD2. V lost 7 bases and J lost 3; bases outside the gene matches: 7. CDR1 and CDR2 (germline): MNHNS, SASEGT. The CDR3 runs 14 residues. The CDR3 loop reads CASTHRSGSYEQYF. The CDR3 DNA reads TGTGCCAGCACCCATCGTAGCGGGAGCTACGAGCAGTACTTC.

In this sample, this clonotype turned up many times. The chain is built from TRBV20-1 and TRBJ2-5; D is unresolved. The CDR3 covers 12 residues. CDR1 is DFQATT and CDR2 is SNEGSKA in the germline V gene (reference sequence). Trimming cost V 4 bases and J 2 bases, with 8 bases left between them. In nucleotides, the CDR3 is TGCAGTGCTATCGCGGATCAAGAGACCCAGTACTTC. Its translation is CSAIADQETQYF.

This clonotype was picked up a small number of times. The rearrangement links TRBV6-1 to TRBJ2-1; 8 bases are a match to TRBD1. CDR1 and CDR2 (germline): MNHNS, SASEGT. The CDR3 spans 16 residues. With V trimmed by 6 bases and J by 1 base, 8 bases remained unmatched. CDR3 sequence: CASRASGGISYNEQFF. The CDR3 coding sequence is TGTGCCAGCAGGGCCTCAGGGGGCATTTCCTACAATGAGCAGTTCTTC.

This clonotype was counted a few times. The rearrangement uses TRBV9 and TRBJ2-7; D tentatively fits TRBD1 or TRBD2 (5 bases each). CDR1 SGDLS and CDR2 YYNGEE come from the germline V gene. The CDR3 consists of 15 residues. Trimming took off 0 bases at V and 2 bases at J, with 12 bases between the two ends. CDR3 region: CASSVDPGPTYEQYF. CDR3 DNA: TGTGCCAGCAGCGTAGACCCGGGACCCACCTACGAGCAGTACTTC. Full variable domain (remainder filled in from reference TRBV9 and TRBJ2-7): DSGVTQTPKHLITATGQRVTLRCSPRSGDLSVYWYQQSLDQGLQFLIQYYNGEERAKGNILERFSAQQFPDLHSELNLSSLELGDSALYFCASSVDPGPTYEQYFGPGTRLTVT.

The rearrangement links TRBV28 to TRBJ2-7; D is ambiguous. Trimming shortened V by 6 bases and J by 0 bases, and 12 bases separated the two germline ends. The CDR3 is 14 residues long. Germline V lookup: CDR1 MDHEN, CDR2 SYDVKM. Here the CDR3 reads CASSKGWGSYEQYF. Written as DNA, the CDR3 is TGTGCCAGCAGCAAAGGTTGGGGCTCCTACGAGCAGTACTTC.

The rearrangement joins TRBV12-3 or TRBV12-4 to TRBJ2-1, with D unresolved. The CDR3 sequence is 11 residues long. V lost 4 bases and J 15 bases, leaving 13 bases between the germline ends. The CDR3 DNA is TGTGCCAGCAGTTCCCTACATGCGCCGTTCTTC. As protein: CASSSLHAPFF.

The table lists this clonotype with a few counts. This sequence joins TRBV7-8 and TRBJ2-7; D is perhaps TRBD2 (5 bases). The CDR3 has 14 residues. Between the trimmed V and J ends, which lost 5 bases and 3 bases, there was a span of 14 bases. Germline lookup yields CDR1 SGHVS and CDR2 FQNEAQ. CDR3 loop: CASSPSVGSYEQYF. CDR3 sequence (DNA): TGTGCCAGCAGCCCCTCAGTGGGGAGCTACGAGCAGTACTTC. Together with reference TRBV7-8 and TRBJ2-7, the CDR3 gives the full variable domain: GAGVSQSPRYKVAKRGQDVALRCDPISGHVSLFWYQQALGQGPEFLTYFQNEAQLDKSGLPSDRFFAERPEGSVSTLKIQRTQQEDSAVYLCASSPSVGSYEQYFGPGTRLTVT.